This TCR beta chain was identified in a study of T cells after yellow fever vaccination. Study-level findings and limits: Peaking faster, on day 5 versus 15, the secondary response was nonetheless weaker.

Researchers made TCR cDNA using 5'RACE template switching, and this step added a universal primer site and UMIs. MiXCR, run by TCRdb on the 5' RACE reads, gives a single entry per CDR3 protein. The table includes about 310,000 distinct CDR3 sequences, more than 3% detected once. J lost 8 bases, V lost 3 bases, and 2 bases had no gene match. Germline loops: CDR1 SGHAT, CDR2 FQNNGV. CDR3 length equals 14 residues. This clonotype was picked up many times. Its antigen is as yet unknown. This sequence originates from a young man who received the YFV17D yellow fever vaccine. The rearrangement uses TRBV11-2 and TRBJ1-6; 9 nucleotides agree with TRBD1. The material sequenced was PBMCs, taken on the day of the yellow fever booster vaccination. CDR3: CASSFRDRDSPLHF. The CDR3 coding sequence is TGTGCCAGCAGCTTCCGGGACAGGGATTCACCCCTCCACTTT.